The clone carrying this TCR beta chain has just one count. Per the study methods: Amplification from reference gene primers served as the basis for estimated nucleated cell counts. Sequencing used immunoSEQ multiplex PCR; TCRdb keeps in-frame clones, though not all of them. Clone size and V and J calls were adopted from that table, with D and trimming inferred from the DNA. The sample lists almost 350,000 clones; around nine tenths were seen once. Enrolled through a virtual design, the participants were between roughly 18 and 89 years of age and came from 24 US areas. These data belong to a study of blood T cell repertoires in COVID-19. Background on the study: Collection of acute and convalescent COVID-19 samples took place in the United States, Italy and Spain.

CDR3 length: 15 residues. Sequencing was performed on PBMCs or T cells enriched from blood (not recorded which). This TCR was recovered from a woman in her thirties who had been exposed to COVID-19. The J gene is TRBJ2-1, the V gene TRBV21-1; no DNA check was done on the table's D call, TRBD2. TRBV21-1 is noted as a pseudogene. CDR3 region: CASSKARRTDYEQFF. The CDR3 DNA follows: TGTGCCAGCAGCAAAGCGCGTAGGACGGACTATGAGCAGTTCTTC.